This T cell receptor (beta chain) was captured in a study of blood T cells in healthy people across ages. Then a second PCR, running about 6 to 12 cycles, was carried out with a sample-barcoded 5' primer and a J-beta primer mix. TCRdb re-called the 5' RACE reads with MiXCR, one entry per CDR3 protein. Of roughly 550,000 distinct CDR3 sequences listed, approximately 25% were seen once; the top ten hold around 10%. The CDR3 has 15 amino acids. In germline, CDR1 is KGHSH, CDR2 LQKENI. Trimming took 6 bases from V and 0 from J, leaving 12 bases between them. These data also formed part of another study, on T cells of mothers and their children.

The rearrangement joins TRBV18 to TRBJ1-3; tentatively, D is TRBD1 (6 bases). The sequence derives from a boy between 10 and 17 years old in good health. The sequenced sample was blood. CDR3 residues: CASSLGQSSGNTIYF. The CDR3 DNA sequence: TGTGCCAGCTCTCTCGGACAGAGCTCTGGAAACACCATATATTTT.